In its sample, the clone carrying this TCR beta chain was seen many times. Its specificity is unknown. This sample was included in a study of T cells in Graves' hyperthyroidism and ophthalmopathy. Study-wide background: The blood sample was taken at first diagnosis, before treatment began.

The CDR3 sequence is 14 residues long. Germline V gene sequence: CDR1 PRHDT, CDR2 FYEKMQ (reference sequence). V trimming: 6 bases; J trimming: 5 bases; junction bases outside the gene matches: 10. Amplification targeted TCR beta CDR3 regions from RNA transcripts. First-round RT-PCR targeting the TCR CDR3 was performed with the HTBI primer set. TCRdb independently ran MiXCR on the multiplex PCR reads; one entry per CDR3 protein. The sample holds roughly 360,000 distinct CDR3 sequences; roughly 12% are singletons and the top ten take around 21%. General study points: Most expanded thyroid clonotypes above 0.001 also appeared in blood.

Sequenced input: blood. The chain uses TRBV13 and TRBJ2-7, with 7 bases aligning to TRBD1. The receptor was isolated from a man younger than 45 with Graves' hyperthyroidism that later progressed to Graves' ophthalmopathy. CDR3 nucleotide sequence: TGTGCCAGCAGGTCCTTGACAGGGTCGGACGAGCAGTACTTC. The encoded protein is CASRSLTGSDEQYF.